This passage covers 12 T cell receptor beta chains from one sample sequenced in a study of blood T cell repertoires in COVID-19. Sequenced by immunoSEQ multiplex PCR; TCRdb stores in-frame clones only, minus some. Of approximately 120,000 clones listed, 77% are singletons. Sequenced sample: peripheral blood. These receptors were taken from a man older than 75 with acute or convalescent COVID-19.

Here the CDR3 DNA reads TGCGCCAGCAAAGGGGACAGGGATGTTTCACCCCTCCACTTT. The encoded protein is CASKGDRDVSPLHF. The genes are TRBV5-1 and TRBJ1-6; 9 nucleotides line up with TRBD1. The germline V gene encodes CDR1 SGHRS and CDR2 YFSETQ. This CDR3 is 14 amino acids long. The V segment lost 6 bases and the J segment 9 bases; nucleotides outside the gene matches: 7.

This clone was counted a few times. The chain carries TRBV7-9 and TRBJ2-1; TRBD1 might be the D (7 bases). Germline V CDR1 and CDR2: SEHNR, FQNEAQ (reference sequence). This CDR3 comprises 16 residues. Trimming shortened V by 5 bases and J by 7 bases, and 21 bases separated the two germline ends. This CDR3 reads CASSRGTGDSPNEQFF. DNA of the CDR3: TGTGCCAGCAGCAGAGGAACAGGGGACTCGCCTAATGAGCAGTTCTTC.

The CDR3 DNA reads as TGTGCCAGCAGTTACTCGACAGGAAATGGCTACACCTTC. Its protein product is CASSYSTGNGYTF. The chain uses TRBV6-5 and TRBJ1-2; TRBD1 is a possible D gene (6 bases). Germline V gives CDR1 MNHEY, CDR2 SVGAGI. The CDR3 covers 13 residues. The V and J ends lost 0 bases and 6 bases respectively, with 8 bases between them.

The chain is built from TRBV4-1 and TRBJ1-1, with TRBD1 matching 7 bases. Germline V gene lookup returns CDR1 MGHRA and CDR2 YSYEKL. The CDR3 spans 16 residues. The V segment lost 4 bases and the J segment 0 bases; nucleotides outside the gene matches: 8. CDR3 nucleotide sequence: TGCGCCAGCAGCCGTGGGACAGACACGTTGAACACTGAAGCTTTCTTT. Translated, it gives CASSRGTDTLNTEAFF.

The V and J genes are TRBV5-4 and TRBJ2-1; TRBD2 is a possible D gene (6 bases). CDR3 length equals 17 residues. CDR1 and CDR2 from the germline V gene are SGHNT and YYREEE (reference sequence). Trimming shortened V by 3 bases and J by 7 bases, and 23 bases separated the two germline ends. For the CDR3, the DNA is TGTGCCAGCAGCTCCCAATCGGGGGACCGGGCAGTAAATGAGCAGTTCTTC. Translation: CASSSQSGDRAVNEQFF.

For the CDR3, the DNA is TGTGCCAGCAGCGGCCAGGGACAGGGGGCCTCTGAAGCTTTCTTT. It yields the protein CASSGQGQGASEAFF. The chain employs TRBV7-9 and TRBJ1-1; 12 bases agree with TRBD1. The CDR3 extends over 15 amino acids. The junction had 7 bases not matched to a gene; V was cut back by 5 bases and J by 6 bases. Germline CDR1 is SEHNR and CDR2 is FQNEAQ (reference sequence).

The CDR3 nucleotides are TGTGCCAGCAGCCAAGGGACAGTGGCTAAATGGGGAGCTTTCTTT. Translating gives CASSQGTVAKWGAFF. This rearrangement joins TRBV3-1 (or the pseudogene TRBV3-2) to TRBJ1-1, with D possibly being TRBD1 (6 bases). The CDR3 sequence is 15 residues long. Germline CDR1 is LGHDT and CDR2 is YNNKEL (reference sequence). The V end was cut by 1 base, the J end by 10 bases, with 19 bases between.

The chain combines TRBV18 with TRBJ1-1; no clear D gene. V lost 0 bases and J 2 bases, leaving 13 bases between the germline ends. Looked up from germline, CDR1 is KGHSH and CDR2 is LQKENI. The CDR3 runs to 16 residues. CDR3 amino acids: CASSPPSKAGNTEAFF. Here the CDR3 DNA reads TGTGCCAGCTCACCACCGTCGAAGGCAGGAAACACTGAAGCTTTCTTT. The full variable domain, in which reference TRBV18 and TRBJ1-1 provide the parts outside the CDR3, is NAGVMQNPRHLVRRRGQEARLRCSPMKGHSHVYWYRQLPEEGLKFMVYLQKENIIDESGMPKERFSAEFPKEGPSILRIQQVVRGDSAAYFCASSPPSKAGNTEAFFGQGTRLTVV.

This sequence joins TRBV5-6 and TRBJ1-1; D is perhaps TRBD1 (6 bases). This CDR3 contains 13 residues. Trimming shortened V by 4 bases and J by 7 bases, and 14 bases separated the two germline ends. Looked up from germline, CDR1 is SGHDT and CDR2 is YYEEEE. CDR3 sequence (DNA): TGTGCCAGCAGCCAGGACAGTACCCATGAAGCTTTCTTT. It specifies CASSQDSTHEAFF.

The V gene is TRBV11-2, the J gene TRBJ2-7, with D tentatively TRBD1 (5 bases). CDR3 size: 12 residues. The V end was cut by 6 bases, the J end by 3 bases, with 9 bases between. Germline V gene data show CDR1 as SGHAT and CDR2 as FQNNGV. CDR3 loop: CASSVRVYEQYF. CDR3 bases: TGTGCCAGCAGTGTCAGGGTCTACGAGCAGTACTTC.

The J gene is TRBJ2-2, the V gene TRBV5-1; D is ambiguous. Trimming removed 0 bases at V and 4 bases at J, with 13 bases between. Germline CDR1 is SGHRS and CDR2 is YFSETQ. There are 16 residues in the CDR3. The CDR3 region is CASSLAPGSATGELFF. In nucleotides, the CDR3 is TGCGCCAGCAGCTTGGCTCCAGGTTCGGCCACCGGGGAGCTGTTTTTT.

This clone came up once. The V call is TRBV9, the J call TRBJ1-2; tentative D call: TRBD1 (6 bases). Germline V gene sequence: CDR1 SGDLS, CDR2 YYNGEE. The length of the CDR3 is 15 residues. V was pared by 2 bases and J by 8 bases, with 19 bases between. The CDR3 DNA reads TGTGCCAGCAGCGTTTCCGGGACACTTTCCTGGGGCTACACCTTC. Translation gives CASSVSGTLSWGYTF.